This entry lists 29 T cell receptor beta chains sequenced from one sample in a study of T-cell memory formation after mild COVID-19. TCRdb analysed the 5' RACE reads with MiXCR anew, one entry per CDR3 protein. Of roughly 350,000 distinct CDR3 sequences listed, roughly 20% are singletons. The sequenced sample consisted of PBMCs or a T cell subset sorted from them (not recorded which). Receptors originate from an adult woman who had mild COVID-19 (a few samples of this study predate the infection). Cell type and time point are not known.

This chain links TRBV20-1 with TRBJ2-3; D remains unclear. V shed 6 bases and J shed 2 bases, with 9 bases lying between them. The CDR3 runs to 12 residues. CDR1 is DFQATT and CDR2 is SNEGSKA in the germline V gene (reference sequence). The DNA for the CDR3 is TGCAGTGCGGGCCCGGTCACAGATACGCAGTATTTT. Protein product: CSAGPVTDTQYF.

The table lists this clonotype with a few counts. The chain links TRBV19 to TRBJ2-2; 10 bases map to TRBD1. Losses at the gene ends were 10 bases for V and 3 bases for J; bases not matched to a gene: 8. The CDR3 consists of 15 residues. Germline V gene lookup returns CDR1 LNHDA and CDR2 SQIVND (reference sequence). The CDR3 region is CATTPGQGYTGELFF. For the CDR3, the DNA is TGTGCCACTACTCCGGGACAGGGGTACACCGGGGAGCTGTTTTTT.

This clonotype appeared a few times. The rearrangement joins TRBV5-1 to TRBJ2-5; D may be TRBD1 or TRBD2 (5 bases each). V was trimmed by 4 bases and J by 5 bases, leaving 9 bases between them. CDR3 length equals 12 residues. Per the germline V gene, CDR1 is SGHRS and CDR2 is YFSETQ. The DNA of the CDR3 is TGCGCCAGCAGCGGGGGATCCGAGACCCAGTACTTC. It codes for CASSGGSETQYF.

The V call is TRBV5-5, the J call TRBJ2-1, with TRBD1 as a possible D gene (6 bases). Germline CDR1 reads SGHKS; CDR2 reads YYEKEE (reference sequence). Trimming took off 4 bases at V and 10 bases at J, with 15 bases between the two ends. The CDR3 totals 13 residues. The DNA of the CDR3 is TGTGCCAGCAGCGTAACAGGGTTAGGGGAGCAGTTCTTC. Translated, it gives CASSVTGLGEQFF. The whole variable domain, remainder taken from reference TRBV5-5 and TRBJ2-1, is DAGVTQSPTHLIKTRGQQVTLRCSPISGHKSVSWYQQVLGQGPQFIFQYYEKEERGRGNFPDRFSARQFPNYSSELNVNALLLGDSALYLCASSVTGLGEQFFGPGTRLTVL.

Concerning this clonotype itself: At one end, the junction sequence differs from germline, possibly due to a read error. This rearrangement joins TRBV18 to TRBJ2-7; D might be TRBD1 or TRBD2, each matching 5 bases. The CDR3 runs 14 residues. From germline, CDR1 is KGHSH and CDR2 LQKENI. CDR3 in amino acids: CASSPPGVGRGEHF. CDR3 sequence (DNA): TGTGCCAGCTCACCACCGGGAGTAGGGAGAGGGGAGCACTTC.

The chain couples TRBV9 to TRBJ1-2; D not resolved. Trimming stripped 2 bases from V and 7 bases from J, with 12 bases between. The CDR3 spans 13 residues. Germline V lookup: CDR1 SGDLS, CDR2 YYNGEE. CDR3 nucleotide sequence: TGTGCCAGCAGCGTGATGGCGGCGAGTGGCTACACCTTC. Translation gives CASSVMAASGYTF. Complete variable domain (other parts from reference TRBV9 and TRBJ1-2): DSGVTQTPKHLITATGQRVTLRCSPRSGDLSVYWYQQSLDQGLQFLIQYYNGEERAKGNILERFSAQQFPDLHSELNLSSLELGDSALYFCASSVMAASGYTFGSGTRLTVV.

This clonotype was counted a few times. V and J are TRBV9 and TRBJ2-7; either TRBD1 or TRBD2 may fit D (6 bases each). This CDR3 region has 15 residues. The germline V and J ends were trimmed by 0 bases and 3 bases, with 13 bases remaining between them. The V gene's germline CDR1 is SGDLS and CDR2 YYNGEE. The CDR3 DNA is TGTGCCAGCAGCGTAGGTAGGGGGGCCCTCTACGAGCAGTACTTC. Translated: CASSVGRGALYEQYF. Full variable domain (missing parts from reference TRBV9 and TRBJ2-7): DSGVTQTPKHLITATGQRVTLRCSPRSGDLSVYWYQQSLDQGLQFLIQYYNGEERAKGNILERFSAQQFPDLHSELNLSSLELGDSALYFCASSVGRGALYEQYFGPGTRLTVT.

This clonotype has only a few counts. The chain is built from TRBV11-2 and TRBJ1-1; 8 positions agree with TRBD1. Trimming took 3 bases from V and 6 from J; bases not matched to a gene: 15. Per germline, CDR1 SGHAT and CDR2 FQNNGV. The CDR3 spans 17 residues. Here the CDR3 reads CASSLAEGQAEQAEAFF. CDR3 bases: TGTGCCAGCAGCTTGGCCGAGGGACAGGCCGAACAGGCTGAAGCTTTCTTT.

This clonotype was observed a handful of times. In DNA, the CDR3 is TGTGCCAGCCTCTGTAATTGGGGACAGCAAACCGGACGGGTCTCCTATAATTCACCCCTCCACTTT. Protein sequence: CASLCNWGQQTGRVSYNSPLHF. The gene calls are TRBV9 and TRBJ1-6; 7 bases align to TRBD1. Germline-derived CDR1 and CDR2 are SGDLS and YYNGEE. With 7 bases clipped from V and 0 bases from J, the junction kept 25 bases outside the gene matches. This CDR3 region has 22 residues.

The CDR3 nucleotides read TGTGCCAGCAGTGACGGGACTCTAGGAGGTGAGCAGTTCTTC. This gives the protein CASSDGTLGGEQFF. This chain joins TRBV6-1 and TRBJ2-1; TRBD2 might be the D (6 bases). Germline V CDR1 and CDR2: MNHNS, SASEGT. V was trimmed by 3 bases and J by 9 bases, leaving 15 bases between them. The length of the CDR3 is 14 residues.

V and J are TRBV3-1 and TRBJ2-2, with 7 bases matching TRBD2. The CDR3 runs to 15 residues. V gave up 4 bases and J gave up 2 bases; unmatched junction bases: 4. Looked up from germline, CDR1 is LGHDT and CDR2 is YNNKEL (reference sequence). The DNA of the CDR3 is TGTGCCAGCAGCCTTAGCGGGTCTAACACCGGGGAGCTGTTTTTT. As protein: CASSLSGSNTGELFF.

There are a few counts of this clonotype. The chain combines TRBV12-5 with TRBJ2-7; D might be TRBD2 (5 bases). The CDR3 loop spans 13 amino acids. Germline V CDR1 and CDR2: LGHNT, FRNRAP. Trimming stripped 1 base from V and 2 bases from J, with 6 bases between. CDR3 in amino acids: CASGLAGAYEQYF. In DNA form, the CDR3 reads TGTGCTAGTGGTTTGGCCGGGGCCTACGAGCAGTACTTC.

The chain couples TRBV3-1 to TRBJ1-4, with 7 bases aligning to TRBD1. Germline trimming cut 5 bases from V and 8 bases from J; bases unmatched to any gene: 8. This CDR3 comprises 14 residues. Per the germline V gene, CDR1 is LGHDT and CDR2 is YNNKEL (reference sequence). CDR3 amino acids: CASSLDRVKEKLFF. For the CDR3, the DNA is TGTGCCAGCAGCTTAGACAGGGTGAAAGAAAAACTGTTTTTT.

There are a few counts of this clonotype. CDR3 protein: CASSYPAGTYRDEQFF. CDR3 nucleotides: TGTGCCAGCAGCTACCCAGCGGGAACATACAGGGATGAGCAGTTCTTC. The chain has TRBV11-2 and TRBJ2-1, with a tentative D call TRBD2 (7 bases). V lost 4 bases and J 8 bases, leaving 21 bases between the germline ends. Per the germline V gene, CDR1 is SGHAT and CDR2 is FQNNGV. CDR3 length: 16 residues.

The chain couples TRBV24-1 to TRBJ2-3, with TRBD1 identical over 9 bases. The CDR3 is 15 amino acids. V lost 10 bases to trimming and J lost 4 bases; unmatched junction nucleotides: 11. CDR1 is KGHDR and CDR2 is SFDVKD in the germline V gene. Written as DNA, the CDR3 is TGTGCCACTCAAGAAGGGACAGGGATGGCAGATACGCAGTATTTT. Protein sequence: CATQEGTGMADTQYF.

The rearrangement uses TRBV29-1 and TRBJ2-3; 12 nucleotides line up with TRBD2. CDR3 size: 17 residues. Germline V lookup: CDR1 SQVTM, CDR2 ANQGSEA. The V segment lost 5 bases and the J segment 1 base; nucleotides outside the gene matches: 10. The CDR3 loop is CSVLLAGGRSGTDTQYF. The DNA of the CDR3 is TGCAGCGTTCTCCTAGCGGGAGGGCGATCTGGCACAGATACGCAGTATTTT.

The chain carries TRBV12-3 or TRBV12-4 and TRBJ2-5, with 11 bases fitting TRBD2. CDR3 length equals 16 residues. Trimming cost V 0 bases and J 5 bases; bases outside gene matches: 5. Here the CDR3 reads CASSLASGGALETQYF. The CDR3 DNA reads as TGTGCCAGCAGTTTAGCTAGCGGGGGGGCCTTGGAGACCCAGTACTTC.

The rearrangement uses TRBV4-1 and TRBJ2-7; D may be TRBD1 (8 bases). V shed 4 bases and J shed 1 base, with 20 bases lying between them. This CDR3 comprises 17 residues. Looked up from germline, CDR1 is MGHRA and CDR2 is YSYEKL. The CDR3 region has the DNA TGCGCCAGCAGCCCAAGTTATACAGGGGGGGGATCCTACGAGCAGTACTTC. The encoded protein is CASSPSYTGGGSYEQYF.

This clonotype has only a few counts. This chain connects TRBV30 to TRBJ2-7, with unresolved D. Germline CDR1 is GTSNPN and CDR2 is SVGIG (reference sequence). With 4 bases removed from V and 7 bases from J, the gap between germline ends came to 14 bases. This CDR3 is 12 amino acids long. The CDR3 region is CAWNALRPEQYF. CDR3 bases: TGTGCCTGGAATGCACTGCGGCCAGAGCAGTACTTC.

The chain uses TRBV12-3 or TRBV12-4 and TRBJ2-1, with 10 bases fitting TRBD1. Losses at the gene ends were 5 bases for V and 9 bases for J; bases not matched to a gene: 10. The CDR3 contains 15 residues. DNA of the CDR3: TGTGCCAGCAGTACCGGGACAGGGGATCTCGCTGAGCAGTTCTTC. It specifies CASSTGTGDLAEQFF.

There are a few counts of this clonotype. The rearrangement joins TRBV5-1 to TRBJ2-2, with 10 bases aligning to TRBD1. The CDR3 contains 18 residues. The V segment lost 0 bases and the J segment 5 bases; nucleotides outside the gene matches: 10. The germline CDR1 and CDR2 sequences are SGHRS and YFSETQ. The CDR3 DNA sequence: TGCGCCAGCAGCTTGGGACACCGGGACAGGGGAAAAACCGGGGAGCTGTTTTTT. Translation gives CASSLGHRDRGKTGELFF.

Points on this clonotype: A much larger clone lies a single base off, so this may be a read error. CDR3 amino acids: CASSVAGGIDTQYF. The DNA of the CDR3 is TGTGCCAGCAGCGTTGCGGGGGGCATAGATACGCAGTATTTT. This chain joins TRBV6-4 and TRBJ2-3; 8 bases are a match to TRBD2. The CDR3 is 14 amino acids. Germline V CDR1 and CDR2: MRHNA, SNTAGT. Trimming removed 6 bases from V and 5 bases from J; junction bases left unmatched: 7.

This chain links TRBV20-1 with TRBJ2-1, with 12 bases that match TRBD2. The germline gives CDR1 DFQATT, CDR2 SNEGSKA (reference sequence). V gave up 3 bases and J gave up 6 bases; unmatched junction bases: 6. The CDR3 runs to 15 residues. CDR3 nucleotide sequence: TGCAGTGCTAGGAAACCGGGACTAGCGGGCAATGAGCAGTTCTTC. The encoded protein is CSARKPGLAGNEQFF.

This chain links TRBV12-3 or TRBV12-4 with TRBJ1-1; D is undetermined. CDR3 length: 12 residues. V shed 4 bases and J shed 3 bases, with 6 bases lying between them. The CDR3 sequence is CASSSLYTEAFF. In DNA form, the CDR3 reads TGTGCCAGCAGTTCTCTTTACACTGAAGCTTTCTTT.

This clonotype was picked up a small number of times. The J gene is TRBJ2-3, the V gene TRBV24-1, with D unresolved. The CDR3 is 14 residues long. V was clipped by 2 bases and J by 3 bases, with 8 bases between them. CDR1 and CDR2 from the germline V gene are KGHDR and SFDVKD. The CDR3 DNA reads as TGTGCCACCAGTGATTCCTCTTATACAGATACGCAGTATTTT. Translated, it gives CATSDSSYTDTQYF.

The V and J genes are TRBV6-2 or TRBV6-3 and TRBJ2-5, with D tentatively TRBD2 (5 bases). The ends were cut back, 0 bases at V and 5 bases at J, with 13 bases in the middle. The CDR3 spans 15 residues. Germline V gene sequence: CDR1 MNHEY, CDR2 SVGEGT. The CDR3 region is CASSYSTSGGETQYF. CDR3 DNA: TGTGCCAGCAGTTACTCGACCAGCGGTGGGGAGACCCAGTACTTC.

The chain has TRBV5-1 and TRBJ2-7; tentatively, D is TRBD1 or TRBD2 (5 bases each). The CDR3 spans 12 residues. Looked up from germline, CDR1 is SGHRS and CDR2 is YFSETQ. The V and J ends lost 5 bases and 3 bases respectively, with 9 bases between them. CDR3 amino acids: CASRGENYEQYF. CDR3 nucleotide sequence: TGCGCCAGCAGAGGGGAGAACTACGAGCAGTACTTC.

The chain carries TRBV29-1 and TRBJ2-5; D is perhaps TRBD1 (5 bases). The V end lost 0 bases, the J end lost 4 bases, and 21 bases lay between the germline ends. CDR1 and CDR2 (germline): SQVTM, ANQGSEA. CDR3 length: 17 amino acids. The CDR3 protein is CSVEDQGQRSERETQYF. DNA of the CDR3: TGCAGCGTTGAAGATCAAGGACAACGGAGTGAGAGAGAGACCCAGTACTTC.

This chain joins TRBV6-2 or TRBV6-3 and TRBJ1-5; D remains unclear. Germline lookup yields CDR1 MNHEY and CDR2 SVGEGT. The CDR3 spans 15 residues. The V and J ends lost 6 bases and 0 bases respectively, with 12 bases between them. CDR3 region: CASRSQVYSNQPQHF. CDR3 DNA sequence: TGTGCCAGCAGGTCCCAGGTGTATAGCAATCAGCCCCAGCATTTT.